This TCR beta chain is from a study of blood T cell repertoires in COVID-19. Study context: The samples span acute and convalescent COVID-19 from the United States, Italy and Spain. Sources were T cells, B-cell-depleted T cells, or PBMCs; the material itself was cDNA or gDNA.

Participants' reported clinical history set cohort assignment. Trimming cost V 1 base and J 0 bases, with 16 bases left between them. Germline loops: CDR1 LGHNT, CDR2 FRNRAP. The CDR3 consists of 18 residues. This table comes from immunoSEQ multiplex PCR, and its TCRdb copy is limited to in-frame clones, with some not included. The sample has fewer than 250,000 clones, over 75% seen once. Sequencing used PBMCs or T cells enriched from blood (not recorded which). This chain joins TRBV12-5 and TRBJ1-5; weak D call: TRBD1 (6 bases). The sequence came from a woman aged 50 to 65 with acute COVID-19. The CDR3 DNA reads TGTGCTAGTGGTTTGGGCCTCGGACAGACCTATAGCAATCAGCCCCAGCATTTT. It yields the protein CASGLGLGQTYSNQPQHF.